A selection of T cell receptor beta chains follows, all from one sample in a study of blood T cell repertoires in COVID-19. The assay was immunoSEQ multiplex PCR, and TCRdb's table has in-frame clones only and misses some. The profile shows approximately 150,000 clones, roughly four fifths of them singletons. Sequenced: peripheral blood. The receptors come from a human donor with acute or convalescent COVID-19. The donor label of this sample is uncertain. CDR3s include the opening cysteine and the closing phenylalanine or tryptophan. A D gene is named only where the DNA matches it firmly. Where a row states a size, it is once, few, many or the class of an expanded clone; other rows omit it.

d_call: NA; cdr3_length: 15; j_call: TRBJ1-3; v_call: TRBV4-2; clone_size: NA; cdr3_aa: CASSPGSYSGNTIYF; cdr3_nt: TGTGCCAGCAGCCCCGGGAGTTACTCTGGAAACACCATATATTTT
d_call: TRBD1; cdr3_length: 16; j_call: TRBJ2-3; v_call: TRBV6-2/TRBV6-3; clone_size: NA; cdr3_aa: CASSPGQHYSTDTQYF; cdr3_nt: TGTGCCAGCAGCCCGGGACAGCATTATAGCACAGATACGCAGTATTTT
d_call: NA; cdr3_length: 12; j_call: TRBJ1-1; v_call: TRBV6-5; clone_size: NA; cdr3_aa: CASRGQVFEAFF; cdr3_nt: TGTGCCAGCAGGGGACAAGTTTTTGAAGCTTTCTTT
d_call: TRBD1; cdr3_length: 14; j_call: TRBJ2-5; v_call: TRBV4-1; clone_size: NA; cdr3_aa: CASSVQTGTETQYF; cdr3_nt: TGCGCCAGCAGCGTACAGACAGGGACGGAGACCCAGTACTTC
d_call: NA; cdr3_length: 14; j_call: TRBJ1-1; v_call: TRBV6-6; clone_size: NA; cdr3_aa: CASSRSTGNTEAFF; cdr3_nt: TGTGCCAGCAGCCGTTCGACAGGGAACACTGAAGCTTTCTTT
d_call: NA; cdr3_length: 11; j_call: TRBJ1-2; v_call: TRBV9; clone_size: NA; cdr3_aa: CASSVYRGGTF; cdr3_nt: TGTGCCAGCAGCGTATACCGCGGGGGCACCTTC
d_call: NA; cdr3_length: 13; j_call: TRBJ1-3; v_call: TRBV19; clone_size: NA; cdr3_aa: CASSSYSGNTIYF; cdr3_nt: TGTGCCAGTAGTTCGTATTCTGGAAACACCATATATTTT
d_call: NA; cdr3_length: 12; j_call: TRBJ1-2; v_call: TRBV25-1; clone_size: NA; cdr3_aa: CASSEQAYGYTF; cdr3_nt: TGTGCCAGCAGTGAACAGGCCTATGGCTACACCTTC
d_call: TRBD1; cdr3_length: 15; j_call: TRBJ1-2; v_call: TRBV4-1; clone_size: NA; cdr3_aa: CASSQEGQGAGGYTF; cdr3_nt: TGCGCCAGCAGCCAAGAGGGACAGGGGGCTGGTGGCTACACCTTC
d_call: NA; cdr3_length: 14; j_call: TRBJ2-5; v_call: TRBV18; clone_size: NA; cdr3_aa: CASSLGLNQETQYF; cdr3_nt: TGTGCCAGCTCACTTGGTCTAAACCAAGAGACCCAGTACTTC
d_call: TRBD1; cdr3_length: 14; j_call: TRBJ2-1; v_call: TRBV28; clone_size: NA; cdr3_aa: CASRPQGARDEQFF; cdr3_nt: TGTGCCAGCAGGCCGCAGGGGGCGCGGGATGAGCAGTTCTTC
d_call: NA; cdr3_length: 17; j_call: TRBJ1-6; v_call: TRBV4-1; clone_size: few; cdr3_aa: CASSQDAGRSYNSPLHF; cdr3_nt: TGCGCCAGCAGCCAAGATGCAGGGCGGAGCTATAATTCACCCCTCCACTTT
d_call: TRBD1; cdr3_length: 16; j_call: TRBJ1-1; v_call: TRBV6-2/TRBV6-3; clone_size: once; cdr3_aa: CASIPHTRGSDTEAFF; cdr3_nt: TGTGCCAGCATCCCCCACACCAGGGGGTCGGACACTGAAGCTTTCTTT
d_call: NA; cdr3_length: 16; j_call: TRBJ1-3; v_call: TRBV18; clone_size: NA; cdr3_aa: CASSDGARRSGNTIYF; cdr3_nt: TGTGCCAGCTCAGATGGGGCCCGGCGATCTGGAAACACCATATATTTT
d_call: NA; cdr3_length: 14; j_call: TRBJ1-1; v_call: TRBV14; clone_size: NA; cdr3_aa: CASSQEARRTEAFF; cdr3_nt: TGTGCCAGCAGCCAAGAAGCGCGAAGGACAGAAGCTTTCTTT
d_call: NA; cdr3_length: 14; j_call: TRBJ1-2; v_call: TRBV9; clone_size: once; cdr3_aa: CASSVGAGNYGYTF; cdr3_nt: TGTGCCAGCAGCGTAGGTGCAGGGAACTATGGCTACACCTTC
d_call: TRBD1; cdr3_length: 14; j_call: TRBJ2-7; v_call: TRBV5-1; clone_size: NA; cdr3_aa: CASSSLTGAYEQYF; cdr3_nt: TGCGCCAGCAGCTCCTTGACAGGGGCCTACGAGCAGTACTTC
d_call: TRBD2; cdr3_length: 14; j_call: TRBJ2-5; v_call: TRBV19; clone_size: NA; cdr3_aa: CASSMRGAGETQYF; cdr3_nt: TGTGCCAGTAGTATGCGGGGGGCTGGGGAGACCCAGTACTTC
d_call: NA; cdr3_length: 12; j_call: TRBJ1-3; v_call: TRBV3-1/TRBV3-2; clone_size: NA; cdr3_aa: CASSLSGNTIYF; cdr3_nt: TGTGCCAGCAGCCTAAGCGGAAACACCATATATTTT
d_call: TRBD2; cdr3_length: 12; j_call: TRBJ2-4; v_call: TRBV2; clone_size: NA; cdr3_aa: CASRGGLNIQYF; cdr3_nt: TGTGCCAGCCGCGGGGGGCTAAACATTCAGTACTTC
d_call: TRBD1; cdr3_length: 15; j_call: TRBJ1-1; v_call: TRBV6-2/TRBV6-3; clone_size: NA; cdr3_aa: CASSPDRVMYTEAFF; cdr3_nt: TGTGCCAGCAGTCCCGACAGGGTAATGTACACTGAAGCTTTCTTT
d_call: NA; cdr3_length: 16; j_call: TRBJ1-4; v_call: TRBV6-2/TRBV6-3; clone_size: NA; cdr3_aa: CASSYETGSWNEKLFF; cdr3_nt: TGTGCCAGCAGTTACGAGACAGGATCTTGGAATGAAAAACTGTTTTTT
d_call: TRBD1; cdr3_length: 15; j_call: TRBJ1-4; v_call: TRBV4-2; clone_size: NA; cdr3_aa: CASSRDRAPNEKLFF; cdr3_nt: TGTGCCAGCAGCCGGGACAGGGCCCCTAATGAAAAACTGTTTTTT
d_call: TRBD1; cdr3_length: 18; j_call: TRBJ1-1; v_call: TRBV6-1; clone_size: few; cdr3_aa: CASSDQYRGQWARGEAFF; cdr3_nt: TGTGCCAGCAGTGATCAATACAGGGGGCAGTGGGCGCGGGGTGAAGCTTTCTTT
d_call: NA; cdr3_length: 13; j_call: TRBJ1-2; v_call: TRBV2; clone_size: NA; cdr3_aa: CASVEQNSIGYTF; cdr3_nt: TGTGCCAGCGTCGAACAAAATTCGATCGGCTACACCTTC
d_call: NA; cdr3_length: 14; j_call: TRBJ2-4; v_call: TRBV6-6; clone_size: NA; cdr3_aa: CASSHILKGDIQYF; cdr3_nt: TGTGCCAGCAGCCATATTTTAAAGGGGGACATTCAGTACTTC
d_call: TRBD1; cdr3_length: 15; j_call: TRBJ2-2; v_call: TRBV5-1; clone_size: NA; cdr3_aa: CASSPGQANTGELFF; cdr3_nt: TGCGCCAGCAGCCCTGGACAGGCCAACACCGGGGAGCTGTTTTTT
d_call: TRBD1; cdr3_length: 16; j_call: TRBJ2-2; v_call: TRBV5-6; clone_size: few; cdr3_aa: CASNSRDRGPVRELFF; cdr3_nt: TGTGCCAGCAACTCTAGGGACAGGGGCCCGGTCCGGGAGCTGTTTTTT
d_call: TRBD1; cdr3_length: 15; j_call: TRBJ1-1; v_call: TRBV6-5; clone_size: NA; cdr3_aa: CASSLIQQGRTEAFF; cdr3_nt: TGTGCCAGCAGTCTGATTCAACAGGGGCGGACTGAAGCTTTCTTT
d_call: TRBD2; cdr3_length: 15; j_call: TRBJ2-3; v_call: TRBV5-5; clone_size: once; cdr3_aa: CASTLGPGGRDTQYF; cdr3_nt: TGTGCCAGCACCCTCGGGCCGGGGGGGCGAGATACGCAGTATTTT
d_call: TRBD2; cdr3_length: 17; j_call: TRBJ2-1; v_call: TRBV9; clone_size: NA; cdr3_aa: CASSGSRSGGSYNEQFF; cdr3_nt: TGTGCCAGCAGCGGATCTCGCAGCGGGGGGTCCTACAATGAGCAGTTCTTC
d_call: NA; cdr3_length: 15; j_call: TRBJ2-7; v_call: TRBV9; clone_size: NA; cdr3_aa: CASSVDPGDSYEQYF; cdr3_nt: TGTGCCAGCAGCGTGGATCCGGGGGACTCCTACGAGCAGTACTTC
d_call: TRBD2; cdr3_length: 12; j_call: TRBJ2-1; v_call: TRBV7-2; clone_size: once; cdr3_aa: CASSSGGNEQFF; cdr3_nt: TGTGCCAGCAGCTCGGGGGGGAATGAGCAGTTCTTC
d_call: TRBD1; cdr3_length: 15; j_call: TRBJ1-1; v_call: TRBV5-1; clone_size: few; cdr3_aa: CASSLGAGGNTEAFF; cdr3_nt: TGCGCCAGCAGCTTGGGTGCAGGGGGCAACACTGAAGCTTTCTTT
d_call: NA; cdr3_length: 14; j_call: TRBJ2-7; v_call: TRBV5-6; clone_size: few; cdr3_aa: CASSLVLTGYEQYF; cdr3_nt: TGTGCCAGCAGCTTGGTACTAACAGGCTACGAGCAGTACTTC
d_call: TRBD1; cdr3_length: 14; j_call: TRBJ2-7; v_call: TRBV5-1; clone_size: NA; cdr3_aa: CASFSGQGPYEQYF; cdr3_nt: TGCGCCAGCTTCTCGGGACAGGGGCCTTACGAGCAGTACTTC
d_call: TRBD2; cdr3_length: 15; j_call: TRBJ2-7; v_call: TRBV2; clone_size: few; cdr3_aa: CASRGLAGAHYEQYF; cdr3_nt: TGTGCCAGCAGGGGACTAGCGGGGGCCCACTACGAGCAGTACTTC
d_call: NA; cdr3_length: 14; j_call: TRBJ1-5; v_call: TRBV9; clone_size: NA; cdr3_aa: CASSVGAANQPQHF; cdr3_nt: TGTGCCAGCAGCGTAGGGGCAGCAAATCAGCCCCAGCATTTT
d_call: NA; cdr3_length: 11; j_call: TRBJ1-2; v_call: TRBV20-1; clone_size: NA; cdr3_aa: CSATVYDGYTF; cdr3_nt: TGCAGTGCTACCGTCTACGATGGCTACACCTTC
d_call: TRBD2; cdr3_length: 15; j_call: TRBJ2-1; v_call: TRBV5-1; clone_size: once; cdr3_aa: CASSLTSGAYNEQFF; cdr3_nt: TGCGCCAGCAGCTTGACTAGCGGGGCTTACAATGAGCAGTTCTTC
d_call: NA; cdr3_length: 13; j_call: TRBJ1-1; v_call: TRBV6-6; clone_size: NA; cdr3_aa: CASSYSREAEAFF; cdr3_nt: TGTGCCAGCAGTTACTCGAGGGAGGCTGAAGCTTTCTTT
d_call: TRBD1; cdr3_length: 14; j_call: TRBJ1-3; v_call: TRBV2; clone_size: NA; cdr3_aa: CASSRDRSGNTIYF; cdr3_nt: TGTGCCAGCAGTAGGGACAGAAGCGGAAACACCATATATTTT
d_call: NA; cdr3_length: 14; j_call: TRBJ1-1; v_call: TRBV2; clone_size: many; cdr3_aa: CASTERQVNTEAFF; cdr3_nt: TGTGCCAGCACCGAACGTCAGGTGAACACTGAAGCTTTCTTT
d_call: NA; cdr3_length: 14; j_call: TRBJ2-1; v_call: TRBV7-3; clone_size: NA; cdr3_aa: CATGTGSSYNEQFF; cdr3_nt: TGTGCCACCGGGACTGGGAGCTCCTACAATGAGCAGTTCTTC
d_call: NA; cdr3_length: 13; j_call: TRBJ1-1; v_call: TRBV3-1/TRBV3-2; clone_size: once; cdr3_aa: CASSPFQDTEAFF; cdr3_nt: TGTGCCAGCAGCCCCTTTCAGGACACTGAAGCTTTCTTT
d_call: NA; cdr3_length: 14; j_call: TRBJ1-2; v_call: TRBV5-4; clone_size: NA; cdr3_aa: CASSPRGTNYGYTF; cdr3_nt: TGTGCCAGCAGCCCTAGGGGAACTAACTATGGCTACACCTTC
d_call: NA; cdr3_length: 14; j_call: TRBJ1-1; v_call: TRBV18; clone_size: NA; cdr3_aa: CASSLEGLVTEAFF; cdr3_nt: TGTGCCAGCTCACTGGAGGGGCTGGTGACTGAAGCTTTCTTT
d_call: NA; cdr3_length: 16; j_call: TRBJ2-2; v_call: TRBV7-2; clone_size: NA; cdr3_aa: CASSLVSQGGTGELFF; cdr3_nt: TGTGCCAGCAGCTTAGTTAGCCAGGGGGGCACCGGGGAGCTGTTTTTT
d_call: NA; cdr3_length: 11; j_call: TRBJ1-1; v_call: TRBV20-1; clone_size: NA; cdr3_aa: CSEGGGVEAFF; cdr3_nt: TGCAGTGAGGGAGGGGGTGTTGAAGCTTTCTTT
d_call: NA; cdr3_length: 14; j_call: TRBJ2-2; v_call: TRBV5-4; clone_size: NA; cdr3_aa: CASSLDSNTGELFF; cdr3_nt: TGTGCCAGCAGCTTGGACTCTAACACCGGGGAGCTGTTTTTT
d_call: NA; cdr3_length: 13; j_call: TRBJ1-4; v_call: TRBV12-3/TRBV12-4; clone_size: NA; cdr3_aa: CASSLRANEKLFF; cdr3_nt: TGTGCCAGCAGTTTGAGGGCTAATGAAAAACTGTTTTTT